These 8 T cell receptor beta chains originate from one sample sequenced in a study of CD8 T cells in ankylosing spondylitis. TCRdb passed the 5' RACE reads through MiXCR, listing each CDR3 protein once. Of around 770,000 distinct CDR3 sequences detected, around 19% appear once; the ten largest clones hold under 20%. These TCRs are of unknown antigen specificity. Points from the study as a whole: In ankylosing spondylitis blood, a motif of about 8 highly homologous TCR beta variants appeared characteristic.

The sequenced sample was blood, either unsorted or a sorted T cell fraction (not recorded which). These receptors all come from a male donor with ankylosing spondylitis.

The V gene is TRBV10-3, the J gene TRBJ2-3; D call uncertain. Germline loops: CDR1 ENHRY, CDR2 SYGVKD. The CDR3 totals 13 residues. The V end lost 0 bases, the J end lost 5 bases, and 6 bases lay between the germline ends. CDR3 in amino acids: CAISESPVDTQYF. The DNA for the CDR3 is TGTGCCATCAGTGAGTCCCCGGTAGATACGCAGTATTTT.

This rearrangement joins TRBV10-3 to TRBJ2-5, with a tentative D call TRBD1 (6 bases). The germline V gene encodes CDR1 ENHRY and CDR2 SYGVKD. The CDR3 extends over 15 amino acids. The V end was cut by 9 bases, the J end by 3 bases, with 20 bases between. The CDR3 region has the DNA TGTGCCATTAGCCCATGGACAGACACTAAAGAGACCCAGTACTTC. Encoded protein: CAISPWTDTKETQYF.

This clonotype was seen many times. CDR3 sequence reads: CASSTTGPYTEAFF. In DNA form, the CDR3 reads TGTGCCAGCAGCACGACAGGGCCCTACACTGAAGCTTTCTTT. The chain uses TRBV5-6 and TRBJ1-1; TRBD1 aligns across 7 bases. The germline CDR1 and CDR2 sequences are SGHDT and YYEEEE. Trimming took 4 bases from V and 3 from J; bases not matched to a gene: 6. The CDR3 has 14 residues.

This clonotype was found many times. This rearrangement joins TRBV7-8 to TRBJ2-1; 9 positions match TRBD2. CDR3 length: 16 amino acids. The ends lost 3 bases at V and 9 bases at J; junction bases unmatched: 12. Germline CDR1 and CDR2: SGHVS and FQNEAQ. In DNA, the CDR3 is TGTGCCAGCAGCTTCTCGCTCCTAGCGGGAACTTTTGAGCAGTTCTTC. It is translated as CASSFSLLAGTFEQFF.

V usage is TRBV28 and J usage is TRBJ1-4; D is ambiguous. The CDR3 totals 13 residues. V was shortened by 3 bases and J by 8 bases, with 10 bases between the two germline ends. Per germline, CDR1 MDHEN and CDR2 SYDVKM. The CDR3 nucleotides read TGTGCCAGCAGTTTGCGGCAGATAGAAAAACTGTTTTTT. It yields the protein CASSLRQIEKLFF.

The rearrangement joins TRBV5-1 to TRBJ1-3; D uncertain. V was pared by 0 bases and J by 0 bases, with 7 bases between. CDR3 size: 15 residues. Germline-derived CDR1 and CDR2 are SGHRS and YFSETQ. The CDR3 DNA reads TGCGCCAGCAGCTTGGAACACATCTCTGGAAACACCATATATTTT. Translated, it gives CASSLEHISGNTIYF.

V is TRBV5-1 and J is TRBJ2-5, with 7 bases fitting TRBD2. Germline CDR1 reads SGHRS; CDR2 reads YFSETQ. J lost 5 bases, V lost 4 bases, and 8 bases had no gene match. This CDR3 has 14 residues. Here the CDR3 reads CASSSGLGRETQYF. CDR3 in DNA: TGCGCCAGCAGCAGCGGACTAGGGAGGGAGACCCAGTACTTC.

A few counts support this clonotype. The chain is built from TRBV20-1 and TRBJ1-5; tentative D call: TRBD1 (6 bases). The germline CDR1 and CDR2 sequences are DFQATT and SNEGSKA (reference sequence). Trimming cost V 1 base and J 1 base, with 14 bases left between them. The CDR3 is 16 residues long. The CDR3 DNA follows: TGCAGTGCTAGAGCCTCGGGGGGGCTAAGCAATCAGCCCCAGCATTTT. Translated, it gives CSARASGGLSNQPQHF.